Listed below are T cell receptor beta chains from one sample, sequenced in a study of blood T cell repertoires in COVID-19. The repertoire was sequenced with immunoSEQ multiplex PCR; TCRdb's copy has only in-frame clones and lacks some. This repertoire shows around 29,000 clones, about 88% found once; its top ten account for over 11%. The sample was peripheral blood. The receptors here all came from a human donor with active COVID-19. The donor label of this sample is uncertain. CDR3s include the opening cysteine and the closing phenylalanine or tryptophan. A D gene is named only where the DNA matches it firmly. The size of a clone is reported for some rows only, either as once, few or many, or as a class for expanded clones.

TRBJ2-5,NA,NA,TRBV4-1,TGCGCCAGCAGCCAAGATCAGGGACAAGGACCAAGAACCCAGTACTTC,CASSQDQGQGPRTQYF
TRBJ1-1,TRBD1,NA,TRBV5-5,TGTGCCAGCAGCACGACGGGACAGGGTTGGTTGAACACTGAAGCTTTCTTT,CASSTTGQGWLNTEAFF
TRBJ2-4,TRBD1,NA,TRBV9,TGTGCCAGCAGCGACGACAGGGGTGGAGACATTCAGTACTTC,CASSDDRGGDIQYF
TRBJ2-7,TRBD2,NA,TRBV5-1,TGCGCCAGCAGCCTGACTAGCGGGGGCTACGAGCAGTACTTC,CASSLTSGGYEQYF
TRBJ2-7,TRBD1,few,TRBV5-4,TGTGCCAGCAGCCCCGGACAGGGACGGGCGTCCTACGAGCAGTACTTC,CASSPGQGRASYEQYF
TRBJ2-1,TRBD2,NA,TRBV5-1,TGCGCCAGCAGCCACCGGCGGGGGGAGTACAATGAGCAGTTCTTC,CASSHRRGEYNEQFF
TRBJ2-2,TRBD2,once,TRBV19,TGTGCCAGTAAAACTAGCGGGGGAACCGGGGAGCTGTTTTTT,CASKTSGGTGELFF
TRBJ2-1,TRBD2,NA,TRBV19,TGTGCCAGTAGTAACTCAGCGGGGGGGCCACTCAGTCGTGAGCAGTTCTTC,CASSNSAGGPLSREQFF
TRBJ2-1,NA,NA,TRBV7-6,TGTGCCAGCAGCTTAGAGGGTAGGGGCACCTACAATGAGCAGTTCTTC,CASSLEGRGTYNEQFF
TRBJ2-7,TRBD1,once,TRBV5-5,TGTGCCAGCAGCTCGCGACAGGGGGCGTTCTACGAGCAGTACTTC,CASSSRQGAFYEQYF
TRBJ1-3,NA,NA,TRBV18,TGTGCCAGCTCACCACTGCAGGGTGTTACTGGAAACACCATATATTTT,CASSPLQGVTGNTIYF
TRBJ2-6,TRBD1,NA,TRBV5-6,TGTGCCAGCAGCGGGGGACAGAAGATATGGTCTGGGGCCAACGTCCTGACTTTC,CASSGGQKIWSGANVLTF
TRBJ1-5,NA,NA,TRBV18,TGTGCCAGCTCACACCTGAGGGACAATCAGCCCCAGCATTTT,CASSHLRDNQPQHF
TRBJ2-2,TRBD1,NA,TRBV2,TGTGCCAGCCACGGGTGGACAGGGACGAACACCGGGGAGCTGTTTTTT,CASHGWTGTNTGELFF
TRBJ2-1,TRBD2,NA,TRBV24-1,TGTGCCACCAGTGATCCCGGGACTAGCGGCACCAATGAGCAGTTCTTC,CATSDPGTSGTNEQFF
TRBJ1-5,NA,few,TRBV7-8,TGTGCCAGCAGCCGTGGACAAGCGAGCCATCAGCCCCAGCATTTT,CASSRGQASHQPQHF
TRBJ2-1,TRBD2,NA,TRBV9,TGTGCCAGCAGCGTAGGGACTAGCGGCCACCACAATGAGCAGTTCTTC,CASSVGTSGHHNEQFF
TRBJ1-1,TRBD1,few,TRBV4-3,TGCGCCAGCAGCCAGACCGACAGGGTAAGGAACACTGAAGCTTTCTTT,CASSQTDRVRNTEAFF
TRBJ2-1,TRBD1,NA,TRBV5-4,TGTGCCATCCCGGGACAGGGGTATGAGCAGTTCTTC,CAIPGQGYEQFF
TRBJ1-2,NA,NA,TRBV7-2,TGTGCCAGCAGCTTAGGTATGGGAGGAAACTATGGCTACACCTTC,CASSLGMGGNYGYTF
TRBJ2-1,NA,NA,TRBV14,TGTGCCAGCAGCAACCCCCTCGGCAGGGCAGGGGATGAGCAGTTCTTC,CASSNPLGRAGDEQFF
TRBJ2-1,TRBD1,NA,TRBV12-3/TRBV12-4,TGTGCCAGCAGTGAACAGGGGGCAGGTGAGCAGTTCTTC,CASSEQGAGEQFF
TRBJ2-1,NA,NA,TRBV7-3,TGTGCCAGCAGCTTAGTCGGTGGGGGCCGATTGCAGTTCTTC,CASSLVGGGRLQFF
TRBJ2-7,TRBD1,NA,TRBV4-3,TGCGCCAGCAGCCAATCGGGGCAGGGGGCAAGCGAGCAGTACTTC,CASSQSGQGASEQYF
TRBJ1-3,NA,NA,TRBV2,TGTGCCAGCAGTGAACGGGGGGGTGGAAACACCATATATTTT,CASSERGGGNTIYF
TRBJ2-3,NA,NA,TRBV11-2,TGTGCCAGCAGCTTAGTGGGGACAAGCACAGATACGCAGTATTTT,CASSLVGTSTDTQYF
TRBJ2-7,NA,few,TRBV7-9,TGTGCCAGCAGCCCTCCGTTTCGGACAGCCTACTACGAGCAGTACTTC,CASSPPFRTAYYEQYF
TRBJ2-7,TRBD1,NA,TRBV9,TGTGCCAGCAGCGCCACCGGGACAGGGGTCGAACAGTACTTC,CASSATGTGVEQYF
TRBJ1-1,NA,NA,TRBV7-8,TGTGCCAGCAGCCCCCCACGTGGTGAGTACACTGAAGCTTTCTTT,CASSPPRGEYTEAFF
TRBJ1-4,NA,NA,TRBV7-6,TGTGCCAGCAGCTTACCAACCGGGACACAAGCGGAAAAACTGTTTTTT,CASSLPTGTQAEKLFF
TRBJ1-2,NA,few,TRBV6-2/TRBV6-3,TGTGCCAGCAGTTACGGAGGGGCAGGCGCGTTTAACTATGGCTACACCTTC,CASSYGGAGAFNYGYTF
TRBJ2-7,TRBD1,NA,TRBV5-4,TGTGCCAGCAGCTTGGCCGGGACAGGGTTCGAGCAGTACTTC,CASSLAGTGFEQYF
TRBJ2-3,NA,NA,TRBV7-6,TGTGCCAGCAGCATGGGGGGGCGCTACACAGATACGCAGTATTTT,CASSMGGRYTDTQYF
TRBJ2-3,NA,NA,TRBV28,TGTGCCAGCAGTTTCATCTCGGGGACAGATACGCAGTATTTT,CASSFISGTDTQYF
TRBJ1-2,NA,NA,TRBV19,TGTGCCAGTAGTACGGAGATCTATGGCTACACCTTC,CASSTEIYGYTF
TRBJ2-7,NA,NA,TRBV19,TGTGCCAGTAGTATTGGGGGGTCAGGGCACTACGAGCAGTACTTC,CASSIGGSGHYEQYF
TRBJ2-1,TRBD2,NA,TRBV9,TGTGCCAGCAGCGTAGTGAGCGGGGGGGCCTACAATGAGCAGTTCTTC,CASSVVSGGAYNEQFF
TRBJ1-2,TRBD1,NA,TRBV10-1,TGCGCCAGCAGTAATCCCCTACGACAGGGAAGGACTAACTATGGCTACACCTTC,CASSNPLRQGRTNYGYTF
TRBJ2-6,NA,NA,TRBV19,TGTGCCAGTAGTCGCCAGGGGAACTCTGGGGCCAACGTCCTGACTTTC,CASSRQGNSGANVLTF
TRBJ2-2,NA,NA,TRBV6-1,TGTGCCAGCAGTGAATTTGTAGCGTTGAACACCGGGGAGCTGTTTTTT,CASSEFVALNTGELFF
TRBJ2-2,NA,once,TRBV27,TGTGCCAGCGGGGCCGGAGTTACTTTTAACACCGGGGAGCTGTTTTTT,CASGAGVTFNTGELFF
TRBJ2-3,TRBD2,NA,TRBV10-3,TGTGCCATCAGTCTAGCGGGGGGCGGGTTTGATACGCAGTATTTT,CAISLAGGGFDTQYF
TRBJ2-7,NA,NA,TRBV3-1/TRBV3-2,TGTGCCAGCAGCCAACAGGGGGGTCCCTACGAGCAGTACTTC,CASSQQGGPYEQYF
TRBJ2-2,TRBD2,NA,TRBV9,TGTGCCAGCAGCGTGGCAGCGGGGGGGAACACCGGGGAGCTGTTTTTT,CASSVAAGGNTGELFF
TRBJ1-6,NA,NA,TRBV5-5,TGTGCCAGCAGCTTGAGACAGGCCGGGGATTCACCCCTCCACTTT,CASSLRQAGDSPLHF
TRBJ2-2,TRBD2,once,TRBV9,TGTGCCAGCAACGGGGGGACCGGGGAGCTGTTTTTT,CASNGGTGELFF
TRBJ2-5,NA,NA,TRBV7-8,TGTGCCAGCAGCTCAAGGGAGCGCGAGACCCAGTACTTC,CASSSRERETQYF
TRBJ1-2,NA,NA,TRBV13,TGTGCCAGCAGCTTAATGGTTCGAGGAAACTATGGCTACACCTTC,CASSLMVRGNYGYTF
TRBJ1-1,NA,NA,TRBV27,TGTGCCAGCAGTTTAGGACAGATTAACACTGAAGCTTTCTTT,CASSLGQINTEAFF
TRBJ1-1,NA,NA,TRBV6-5,TGTGCCAGCTCAGGGCCTGTGAACACTGAAGCTTTCTTT,CASSGPVNTEAFF